This T cell receptor (beta chain) was retrieved from a study of cytomegalovirus exposure and HLA in healthy donors (TCRdb year 2017). Concerning the study at large: According to an earlier analysis of a few hundred of the donors, 150 million to 200 million T cells yielded 95 million to 140 million unique TCR beta sequences and roughly 280 Gb of sequence data. An early release that covered about 600 HLA-typed donors contained about 290 gigabases of sequencing data and tens of millions of unique TCR sequences. Among the roughly 400 genotyped donors, approximately 82% belonged to the genetic ancestry cluster associated with self-reported Caucasian donors. The aim of the study was to test whether cataloging public T cell receptors could identify signatures of past pathogen exposure. The study profiled the T cell repertoires of hundreds of subjects by immunosequencing and related them to cytomegalovirus serostatus. Besides the first cohort of 666 subjects, a separate validation cohort made up of over 95 different subjects was used. The study combined high-throughput TCR immunosequencing, statistical association of individual TCRs with disease status, and machine learning to predict cytomegalovirus infection status. A later analysis re-examined previously published TCR beta repertoires from 610 or so donors and added high-resolution HLA genotyping to investigate patterns of TCR occurrence. Rather than using new phenotypic data, the later analysis identified candidate immune exposures from TCR beta sequences and from how often those sequences occurred across donors. To decide whether each TCR beta V gene segment behaved as functional or pseudogenic, an earlier analysis of some 540 of the donors relied on high-throughput TCR beta sequencing. Alongside the repertoire data, information on donor age, sex, ethnicity and CMV serostatus was compiled. A later genetic analysis used genome-wide SNP genotypes for about three fifths of the 666 donors, treating that subset as a discovery cohort. All discovery cohort repertoires had been generated on a single sequencing platform. Both class I and class II loci were covered by HLA typing, at four-digit resolution. The number of typed donors differed by locus: about 629-640 for A, B, C, DRB1 and DQB1; some 500 for DQA1; roughly 600 for DPA1; and around 490 for DPB1. Four to six DR-DQ haplotypes were handled as single units for association and clustering, since linkage in the cohort was strong. Among roughly 400 genotyped donors of the cohort, an average of approximately 200,000 unique TCR beta nucleotide sequences was sequenced per donor, of which approximately 18% were non-productive.

Library preparation used the immunoSEQ multiplex PCR assay. A mixture of 60 forward primers for TCR Vbeta segments and 13 reverse primers for TCR Jbeta segments was used in the multiplex PCR. A multiplex PCR assay on genomic DNA amplified the CDR3 region of rearranged TCR beta genes. The Illumina HiSeq System was used to sequence the amplified TCR beta libraries as 87-base-pair reads. The authors processed their data as follows. A later analysis counted 65 million to 90 million unique TCR beta chains across the 550 to 700 repertoires, and roughly 9.9 million of these chains were shared by at least two donors. Raw reads were error-corrected and collapsed into unique sequences by a nearest-neighbor algorithm in which closely related sequences were merged to remove PCR and sequencing errors. CDR3 sequences were aligned to IMGT reference sequences to assign V, D and J gene segments. For a sequence to be retained, at least a six-nucleotide match to both a V gene segment and a J gene segment was required. A rearrangement counted as productive if the CDR3 had no stop codons and remained in frame with V and J, and every other rearrangement counted as non-productive. CDR3 was defined by IMGT convention, running from the second conserved V-encoded cysteine to the conserved J-encoded phenylalanine. Sequences without an unambiguous match to a single V gene segment were excluded from the earlier analysis of a few hundred of the donors. In an earlier analysis of more than 500 of the donors, a V segment was called functional when productive rearrangements were above 56.7%, and segregating when the standard deviation between donors exceeded 5%. A statistical classification framework was built for diagnosing cytomegalovirus status from the catalog of TCR beta chain sequences. In a later analysis, TCR nucleotide sequences were compared against IMGT/GENE-DB human TR gene sequences so that V and J genes could be assigned. In a later analysis, CDR3 sequences and most-parsimonious VDJ recombination scenarios were assigned using the TCRdist pipeline. In a later analysis, every TCR beta chain was defined by the combination of its CDR3 amino acid sequence and its V-gene family, and reads without a unique V-gene family were dropped. A later analysis removed several hundred highly shared, low-generation-probability nucleotide sequences to deal with suspected cross-contamination and a sequencing artifact. A later analysis calculated a clonal expansion index for each public chain from normalized within-repertoire ranks of inferred template counts. In a later analysis, generation probabilities were computed with a VDJ recombination model fitted to out-of-frame rearrangements, and the resulting probabilities were checked against IGoR. In a later analysis, hypergeometric tests were used to score TCR-TCR, TCR-HLA and TCR-CMV co-occurrence, with a repertoire-size bias correction applied to TCR pairs. In a later analysis, false discovery rates were estimated by permuting HLA or CMV assignments 20 times. A later analysis grouped co-occurring TCRs with DBSCAN, adding TCRdist sequence similarity when clustering within HLA-allele-positive subsets. Repertoires with fewer than 30,000 or more than 120,000 public chains, plus five repertoires with anomalous nucleotide sharing, were excluded from co-occurrence clustering. Here the immuneACCESS table is served through TCRdb, limited to in-frame sequences with V and J called. Missing clones are a known gap in these copies; in checked studies unresolved V genes cover under half, and the rest lacks a known reason. D and trimming were read from the DNA, whereas the V and J calls and clone size are those reported in that table. Across this sample there are just over 150,000 clones, with around 83% seen only once. Under 8% of the sample is held by the ten biggest clonotypes.

The V end loses 0 bases and the J end loses 7 bases, and a stretch of 10 bases separates them. Taken from the germline V gene, the CDR1 and CDR2 loops are SGHRS and YFSETQ. Inclusive of the bounding cysteine and phenylalanine, the CDR3 is 14 residues long. The retained sequence is limited to the CDR3, 42 bases, with the frame set at the first base. General conclusions and limits of the study: In a later analysis, HLA-associated TCR beta chains were found to be more clonally expanded and to have lower generation probabilities than equally common non-associated chains. A later analysis reported that several top co-occurrence clusters appeared linked to parvovirus B19, influenza, CMV and Epstein-Barr virus. In both the original and validation cohorts, the classifier was reported to diagnose cytomegalovirus status with high specificity and sensitivity. A later genetic analysis reported fewer N-insertions in productive TCRs among donors in an Asian-associated ancestry cluster than the roughly 700-donor mean. According to a later analysis, TCR association rates differed among HLA loci, with DRB1 alleles showing the most associated TCRs and HLA-C alleles showing the fewest. When HLA alleles, especially DR and DQ, strongly co-occurred, TCR associations were difficult to assign to individual alleles. In vitro tests confirmed that a few of the cytomegalovirus-associated TCR beta chains recognize cytomegalovirus antigens. The sequencing pipeline was judged likely to have produced a cluster of highly shared sequence variants as a technical artifact. In a later analysis, most CMV-associated TCR beta chains were found to appear HLA-restricted, with HLA associations seemingly driven largely by CMV exposure. In an earlier analysis of 450 to 750 of the donors, most TCR beta V segments appeared in productive rearrangements about 87% or about 30% of the time, broadly matching IMGT annotations. Immune exposure information for the cohort was limited to CMV serostatus. Because HLA typing was unavailable for some donors at each locus, only the typed subset was used in association tests. A further reported finding was that TCR beta sequences accurately predicted the HLA-A and HLA-B alleles for most subjects in the first cohort. The authors suggested that the approach could potentially be generalized to other disease states and immunological phenotypes. Because the 87-base-pair reads could not distinguish some IMGT-functional V segments, including TRBV6-2 and TRBV6-3, those segments were excluded. The earlier analysis of approximately 540 of the donors excluded 15 to 20 rarely observed V segments, including chromosome 9 orphons, because counts were too low. Linkage disequilibrium might explain the correlated functional status among segregating V segments, but an unknown experimental factor could not be ruled out. In a later analysis, 15,000 to 20,000 TCR beta sequences were associated with specific HLA alleles at a false discovery rate of 0.05. Across donors, most TCR sequences were observed very rarely, whereas some public TCRs were present in many individuals. An association between a missense DCLRE1C variant and V-gene and J-gene trimming of TCR beta chains was found in a later genetic analysis and replicated in an independent cohort. Only TCR beta chains were sequenced in this cohort, and the absence of alpha or paired-chain data limited detectable features. The study gave a list of 150 to 200 TCR beta chains associated with cytomegalovirus. The presence/absence analyses assumed that sequencing depth was roughly uniform across donors, and that assumption may not be true.

The cohort consisted of hundreds of healthy bone marrow donors. At the time of sampling, every cohort member was nominally healthy, though immune exposures that went unrecorded were likely present. The donor tested CMV seropositive and was one of the 289 seropositive cohort members. Each donor provided a peripheral blood sample, and peripheral blood mononuclear cells were used for TCR beta sequencing. Genomic DNA was extracted from the blood cell samples with the Qiagen DNeasy Blood Extraction Kit. For this clone: Its antigen target is currently unknown. Nothing much larger sits one base from this clone, and base qualities are not available.

The rearrangement combines TRBV5-1 with TRBJ2-2, with a weak D call of TRBD1 (5 bases match). This receptor was taken from a man between 45 and 60 years old in good health and CMV-seropositive. The sequenced material came from PBMCs. The DNA reads TGCGCCAGCAGCTTGGGGCAGGGCAGCGGGGAGCTGTTTTTT. Its coded protein is CASSLGQGSGELFF.